The source of this TCR beta chain is a study of T cell repertoires in cytomegalovirus infection. Whole-study findings and limits: HLA-C-restricted TCR beta clonotypes specific for CMV led the ex vivo response.

TCRdb itself ran the reads through MiXCR, one entry per CDR3 protein. The sample has 500,000 to 600,000 distinct CDR3 sequences; 16% are singletons. About this clonotype: The antigen remains undetermined.

The CDR3 is 11 amino acids. Deletions cut 4 bases from V and 14 bases from J, with 14 bases between. Germline V gene data show CDR1 as MDHEN and CDR2 as SYDVKM. The gene calls are TRBV28 and TRBJ1-1; D is uncertain. Sequences were obtained from CD8+ T cells from PBMCs. The sequence came from a human donor in good health (CMV status not recorded). Some clones in this sample may be carry-over from other donors' samples. As DNA, the CDR3 is TGTGCCAGCAGTTCCTGGGCCCTGTCATTCTTT. It encodes CASSSWALSFF.